The rows below give T cell receptor beta chains drawn from one sample of a study of OX40 agonist ivuxolimab in advanced cancers. This table comes from immunoSEQ multiplex PCR, and its TCRdb copy is limited to in-frame clones, with some not included. The sample lists 50,000 to 75,000 clones, 80% to 90% occurring once. The sample here was CD4+ or CD8+ T cells sorted from blood, taken in a trial of the OX40 agonist ivuxolimab. Source of these receptors: an adult with an advanced solid tumor such as melanoma, head and neck, liver or kidney cancer. Both conserved end residues are part of each CDR3. D genes are given only for firm matches. The listing skips clone size in some rows; elsewhere it reads once, few, many or a size class.

J gene: TRBJ1-1; V gene: TRBV25-1; D gene: NA; clone size: NA; CDR3 protein: CASSDLEGGNTEAFF; CDR3 DNA: TGTGCCAGCAGTGACTTAGAGGGTGGGAACACTGAAGCTTTCTTT
J gene: TRBJ2-5; V gene: TRBV19; D gene: NA; clone size: few; CDR3 protein: CASSKSGPWDQTQYF; CDR3 DNA: TGTGCCAGTAGTAAATCCGGGCCTTGGGATCAGACCCAGTACTTC
J gene: TRBJ1-5; V gene: TRBV29-1; D gene: TRBD1; clone size: NA; CDR3 protein: CSVVGGAGTDPNQPQHF; CDR3 DNA: TGCAGCGTTGTCGGGGGAGCCGGGACAGACCCCAATCAGCCCCAGCATTTT
J gene: TRBJ1-1; V gene: TRBV19; D gene: NA; clone size: NA; CDR3 protein: CASSIRENTEAFF; CDR3 DNA: TGTGCCAGTAGTATCCGAGAGAACACTGAAGCTTTCTTT
J gene: TRBJ2-3; V gene: TRBV9; D gene: TRBD2; clone size: NA; CDR3 protein: CASSVASGGSTDTQYF; CDR3 DNA: TGTGCCAGCAGCGTAGCAAGCGGGGGCTCTACAGATACGCAGTATTTT
J gene: TRBJ1-1; V gene: TRBV19; D gene: NA; clone size: NA; CDR3 protein: CASSIVGGAAEAFF; CDR3 DNA: TGTGCCAGTAGTATTGTTGGGGGCGCTGCTGAAGCTTTCTTT
J gene: TRBJ2-7; V gene: TRBV30; D gene: NA; clone size: NA; CDR3 protein: CAWSVRGSSYEQYF; CDR3 DNA: TGTGCCTGGAGTGTACGAGGCAGCTCCTACGAGCAGTACTTC
J gene: TRBJ2-7; V gene: TRBV27; D gene: NA; clone size: NA; CDR3 protein: CASSRAGVTAYEQYF; CDR3 DNA: TGTGCCAGCAGTAGGGCAGGAGTAACGGCCTACGAGCAGTACTTC
J gene: TRBJ1-6; V gene: TRBV30; D gene: TRBD1; clone size: NA; CDR3 protein: CAWRLTGNRGSYNSPLHF; CDR3 DNA: TGTGCCTGGAGACTGACAGGGAATAGAGGGTCCTATAATTCACCCCTCCACTTT
J gene: TRBJ2-7; V gene: TRBV5-5; D gene: TRBD1; clone size: NA; CDR3 protein: CASSLAPTGTYEQYF; CDR3 DNA: TGTGCCAGCAGCTTGGCCCCGACAGGGACCTACGAGCAGTACTTC
J gene: TRBJ1-1; V gene: TRBV7-8; D gene: NA; clone size: NA; CDR3 protein: CASSLSEFRPFF; CDR3 DNA: TGTGCCAGCAGCTTATCCGAATTCCGTCCTTTCTTT
J gene: TRBJ1-6; V gene: TRBV9; D gene: TRBD1; clone size: NA; CDR3 protein: CASSPGQGGSPLHF; CDR3 DNA: TGTGCCAGCAGCCCAGGACAGGGGGGATCACCCCTCCACTTT
J gene: TRBJ2-7; V gene: TRBV7-6; D gene: NA; clone size: NA; CDR3 protein: CASGLRQGPYEQYF; CDR3 DNA: TGTGCCAGCGGGTTGAGGCAGGGCCCCTACGAGCAGTACTTC
J gene: TRBJ1-1; V gene: TRBV6-5; D gene: TRBD1; clone size: NA; CDR3 protein: CASSPGQGAFTEAFF; CDR3 DNA: TGTGCCAGCAGCCCCGGACAGGGGGCTTTCACTGAAGCTTTCTTT
J gene: TRBJ2-2; V gene: TRBV18; D gene: NA; clone size: NA; CDR3 protein: CASSPQKNTGELFF; CDR3 DNA: TGTGCCAGCTCACCACAGAAGAACACCGGGGAGCTGTTTTTT
J gene: TRBJ1-5; V gene: TRBV2; D gene: NA; clone size: NA; CDR3 protein: CASTADVGAQGQPQHF; CDR3 DNA: TGTGCCAGCACCGCGGATGTAGGGGCGCAAGGTCAGCCCCAGCATTTT
J gene: TRBJ2-3; V gene: TRBV29-1; D gene: NA; clone size: NA; CDR3 protein: CSVEAVTDTQYF; CDR3 DNA: TGCAGCGTTGAGGCAGTCACAGATACGCAGTATTTT
J gene: TRBJ2-3; V gene: TRBV5-1; D gene: NA; clone size: NA; CDR3 protein: CASSLLGFRTDTQYF; CDR3 DNA: TGCGCCAGCAGCTTGCTAGGGTTCCGCACAGATACGCAGTATTTT
J gene: TRBJ2-7; V gene: TRBV5-1; D gene: NA; clone size: NA; CDR3 protein: CASSSGQLYEQYF; CDR3 DNA: TGCGCCAGCAGCTCGGGACAACTCTACGAGCAGTACTTC
J gene: TRBJ1-3; V gene: TRBV6-1; D gene: NA; clone size: NA; CDR3 protein: CASSEARNTIYF; CDR3 DNA: TGTGCCAGCAGTGAAGCCAGAAACACCATATATTTT
J gene: TRBJ2-7; V gene: TRBV6-1; D gene: NA; clone size: NA; CDR3 protein: CASSDLGRRSYEQYF; CDR3 DNA: TGTGCCAGCAGTGACCTTGGACGGCGATCCTACGAGCAGTACTTC
J gene: TRBJ2-7; V gene: TRBV5-1; D gene: TRBD1; clone size: few; CDR3 protein: CASSGRSRGRDEQYF; CDR3 DNA: TGCGCCAGCAGCGGGAGGTCCAGGGGGCGCGACGAGCAGTACTTC
J gene: TRBJ2-3; V gene: TRBV7-6; D gene: NA; clone size: NA; CDR3 protein: CASSWGTGISTDTQYF; CDR3 DNA: TGTGCCAGCAGCTGGGGGACGGGGATCAGCACAGATACGCAGTATTTT
J gene: TRBJ1-5; V gene: TRBV6-1; D gene: TRBD1; clone size: NA; CDR3 protein: CAHRGYSNQPQHF; CDR3 DNA: TGTGCCCACAGGGGGTATAGCAATCAGCCCCAGCATTTT
J gene: TRBJ1-5; V gene: TRBV4-2; D gene: TRBD1; clone size: NA; CDR3 protein: CASSQHPGQVLSNQPQHF; CDR3 DNA: TGTGCCAGCAGCCAACACCCGGGACAGGTACTTAGCAATCAGCCCCAGCATTTT
J gene: TRBJ1-5; V gene: TRBV11-1; D gene: NA; clone size: NA; CDR3 protein: CASSLVRNQPQHF; CDR3 DNA: TGTGCCAGCAGCTTAGTCCGAAATCAGCCCCAGCATTTT
J gene: TRBJ2-7; V gene: TRBV6-1; D gene: TRBD1; clone size: NA; CDR3 protein: CASNVDRGRGYEQYF; CDR3 DNA: TGTGCCAGCAACGTGGACAGGGGGCGAGGATACGAGCAGTACTTC
J gene: TRBJ1-4; V gene: TRBV7-2; D gene: NA; clone size: NA; CDR3 protein: CASSSYTEEKLFF; CDR3 DNA: TGTGCCAGCAGCTCATACACAGAGGAAAAACTGTTTTTT
J gene: TRBJ1-1; V gene: TRBV11-3; D gene: NA; clone size: NA; CDR3 protein: CASSQQGARTEAFF; CDR3 DNA: TGTGCCAGCAGCCAACAAGGGGCGCGCACTGAAGCTTTCTTT
J gene: TRBJ2-3; V gene: TRBV5-5; D gene: TRBD2; clone size: NA; CDR3 protein: CASRGGYSTDTQYF; CDR3 DNA: TGTGCCAGCAGGGGAGGGTATAGCACAGATACGCAGTATTTT
J gene: TRBJ2-1; V gene: TRBV6-1; D gene: NA; clone size: NA; CDR3 protein: CASSGGQGRGLVGNEQFF; CDR3 DNA: TGTGCCAGCAGTGGAGGACAGGGAAGGGGACTAGTTGGCAATGAGCAGTTCTTC
J gene: TRBJ1-5; V gene: TRBV6-5; D gene: TRBD1; clone size: NA; CDR3 protein: CASSYTGGDNQPQHF; CDR3 DNA: TGTGCCAGCAGTTACACAGGGGGAGACAATCAGCCCCAGCATTTT
J gene: TRBJ1-3; V gene: TRBV19; D gene: NA; clone size: NA; CDR3 protein: CASRFGSSGNTIYF; CDR3 DNA: TGTGCCAGTAGGTTCGGGTCCTCTGGAAACACCATATATTTT
J gene: TRBJ2-1; V gene: TRBV9; D gene: NA; clone size: NA; CDR3 protein: CASSVVLAEGDEQFF; CDR3 DNA: TGTGCCAGCAGCGTAGTGTTAGCGGAAGGAGATGAGCAGTTCTTC
J gene: TRBJ1-6; V gene: TRBV4-1; D gene: NA; clone size: NA; CDR3 protein: CASSQESRGSPLHF; CDR3 DNA: TGCGCCAGCAGCCAAGAATCGCGGGGCTCACCCCTCCACTTT
J gene: TRBJ1-1; V gene: TRBV28; D gene: NA; clone size: once; CDR3 protein: CASSLWDTEAFF; CDR3 DNA: TGTGCCAGCAGCCTCTGGGACACTGAAGCTTTCTTT
J gene: TRBJ2-1; V gene: TRBV7-2; D gene: NA; clone size: NA; CDR3 protein: CASSFYVTIRISYNEQFF; CDR3 DNA: TGTGCCAGCAGCTTTTACGTCACCATCCGGATCTCCTACAATGAGCAGTTCTTC
J gene: TRBJ2-5; V gene: TRBV18; D gene: NA; clone size: once; CDR3 protein: CASSRDIQETQYF; CDR3 DNA: TGTGCCAGCTCACGGGACATCCAAGAGACCCAGTACTTC
J gene: TRBJ2-5; V gene: TRBV11-2; D gene: TRBD1; clone size: NA; CDR3 protein: CASSVGQGAGETQYF; CDR3 DNA: TGTGCCAGCAGCGTTGGACAGGGGGCTGGGGAGACCCAGTACTTC
J gene: TRBJ1-2; V gene: TRBV29-1; D gene: NA; clone size: NA; CDR3 protein: CSVVGLRRGYTF; CDR3 DNA: TGCAGCGTTGTGGGCCTGAGGCGTGGCTACACCTTC
J gene: TRBJ1-1; V gene: TRBV11-2; D gene: NA; clone size: NA; CDR3 protein: CASSYLGFNTEAFF; CDR3 DNA: TGTGCCAGCAGCTATCTTGGATTTAACACTGAAGCTTTCTTT
J gene: TRBJ2-5; V gene: TRBV5-1; D gene: TRBD1; clone size: NA; CDR3 protein: CASTGTGARQETQYF; CDR3 DNA: TGCGCCAGCACCGGAACAGGGGCGCGACAAGAGACCCAGTACTTC
J gene: TRBJ1-1; V gene: TRBV7-3; D gene: NA; clone size: NA; CDR3 protein: CASSLFPNTEAFF; CDR3 DNA: TGTGCCAGCAGCTTATTCCCTAACACTGAAGCTTTCTTT
J gene: TRBJ1-1; V gene: TRBV19; D gene: NA; clone size: few; CDR3 protein: CASSSGTQEAFF; CDR3 DNA: TGTGCCAGTAGTTCCGGGACGCAAGAAGCTTTCTTT
J gene: TRBJ2-1; V gene: TRBV7-9; D gene: NA; clone size: NA; CDR3 protein: CASSLGWGGDEQFF; CDR3 DNA: TGTGCCAGCAGCTTAGGGTGGGGGGGCGATGAGCAGTTCTTC